This TCR beta chain was sequenced in a study of shared clonotypes between healthy human individuals. Study-level results: Sequencing of the sorted subsets was shown by rarefaction to be incomplete despite large depth.

As regards this clone: Its target is unknown.

Assay execution took place at the deep level. Using immunoSEQ multiplex PCR, the repertoire was profiled, and TCRdb retains in-frame clones only, with some absent. The sample shows approximately 1.5 million clones, 98% to 99% of them seen only once. Germline V gives CDR1 SGHVS, CDR2 FNYEAQ. Trimming stripped 7 bases from V and 7 bases from J, with 20 bases between. The CDR3 loop spans 15 amino acids. The sample taken for sequencing was naive CD4+ T cells sorted from blood. Described subset: CD45RA+ positively selected. The TCR originated in a young man in good health. The chain employs TRBV7-6 and TRBJ2-1; possible D gene TRBD2, 6 bases. The CDR3 DNA follows: TGTGCCAGCATCCCAACGGGAGCCGTTTGGAATGAGCAGTTCTTC. Translation gives CASIPTGAVWNEQFF. Combining the CDR3 with reference TRBV7-6 and TRBJ2-1 gives the whole variable domain GAGVSQSPRYKVTKRGQDVALRCDPISGHVSLYWYRQALGQGPEFLTYFNYEAQQDKSGLPNDRFSAERPEGSISTLTIQRTEQRDSAMYRCASIPTGAVWNEQFFGPGTRLTVL.